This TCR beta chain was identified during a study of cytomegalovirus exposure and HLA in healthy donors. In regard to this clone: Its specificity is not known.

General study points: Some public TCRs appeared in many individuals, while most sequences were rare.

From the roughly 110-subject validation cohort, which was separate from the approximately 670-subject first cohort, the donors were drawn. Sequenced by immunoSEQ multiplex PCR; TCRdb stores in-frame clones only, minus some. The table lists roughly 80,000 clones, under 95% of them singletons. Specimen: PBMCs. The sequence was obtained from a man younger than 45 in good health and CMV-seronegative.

In DNA, the CDR3 is TGTGCCAGCACCCTCTACGGGGGTAACTACGAGCAGTACTTC. It translates to CASTLYGGNYEQYF. The V gene is TRBV6-5, the J gene TRBJ2-7, with TRBD2 as a possible D gene (6 bases). Trimming took 7 bases from V and 3 from J, leaving 16 bases between them. The germline V gene has CDR1 MNHEY and CDR2 SVGAGI. The CDR3 is 14 residues long.